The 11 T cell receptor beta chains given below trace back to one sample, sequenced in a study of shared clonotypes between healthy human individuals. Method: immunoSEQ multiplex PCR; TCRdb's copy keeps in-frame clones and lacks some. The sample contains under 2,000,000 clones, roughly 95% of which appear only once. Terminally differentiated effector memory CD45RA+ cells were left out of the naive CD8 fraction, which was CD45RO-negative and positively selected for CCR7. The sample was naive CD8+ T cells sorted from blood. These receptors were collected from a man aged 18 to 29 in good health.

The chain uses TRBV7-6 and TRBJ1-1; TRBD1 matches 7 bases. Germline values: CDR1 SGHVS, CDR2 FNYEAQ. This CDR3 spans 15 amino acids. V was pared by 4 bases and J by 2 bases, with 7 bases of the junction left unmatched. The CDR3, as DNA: TGTGCCAGCAGCTCCAAACAGGGGCTTAACACTGAAGCTTTCTTT. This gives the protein CASSSKQGLNTEAFF.

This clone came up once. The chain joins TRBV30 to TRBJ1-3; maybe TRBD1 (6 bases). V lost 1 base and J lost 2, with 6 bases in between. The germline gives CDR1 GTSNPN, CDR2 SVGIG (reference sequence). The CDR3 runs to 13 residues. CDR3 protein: CAWSEGAGNTIYF. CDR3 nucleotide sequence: TGTGCCTGGAGTGAGGGGGCTGGAAACACCATATATTTT.

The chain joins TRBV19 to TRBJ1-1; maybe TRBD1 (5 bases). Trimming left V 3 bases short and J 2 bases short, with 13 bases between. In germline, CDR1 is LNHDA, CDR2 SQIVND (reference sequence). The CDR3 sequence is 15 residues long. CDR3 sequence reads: CASSIADGGNTEAFF. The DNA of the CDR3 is TGTGCCAGTAGTATTGCTGACGGGGGAAACACTGAAGCTTTCTTT.

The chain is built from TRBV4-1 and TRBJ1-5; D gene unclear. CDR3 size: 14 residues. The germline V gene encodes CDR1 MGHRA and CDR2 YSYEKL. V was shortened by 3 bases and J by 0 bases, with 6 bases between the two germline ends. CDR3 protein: CASSQPNSNQPQHF. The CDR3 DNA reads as TGCGCCAGCAGCCAGCCAAATAGCAATCAGCCCCAGCATTTT.

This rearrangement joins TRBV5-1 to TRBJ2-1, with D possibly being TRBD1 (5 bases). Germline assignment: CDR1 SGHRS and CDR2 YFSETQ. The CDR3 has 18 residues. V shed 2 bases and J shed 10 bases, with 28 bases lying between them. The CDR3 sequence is CASSFSDIPGLIIKEQFF. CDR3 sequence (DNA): TGCGCCAGCAGCTTCTCGGACATTCCTGGGCTGATCATCAAGGAGCAGTTCTTC.

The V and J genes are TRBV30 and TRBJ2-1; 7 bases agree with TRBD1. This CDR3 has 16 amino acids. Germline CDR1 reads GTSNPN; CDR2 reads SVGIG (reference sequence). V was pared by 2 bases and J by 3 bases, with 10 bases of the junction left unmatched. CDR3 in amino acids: CAWSPGTASLYNEQFF. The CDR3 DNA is TGTGCCTGGAGTCCCGGGACAGCAAGTCTCTACAATGAGCAGTTCTTC.

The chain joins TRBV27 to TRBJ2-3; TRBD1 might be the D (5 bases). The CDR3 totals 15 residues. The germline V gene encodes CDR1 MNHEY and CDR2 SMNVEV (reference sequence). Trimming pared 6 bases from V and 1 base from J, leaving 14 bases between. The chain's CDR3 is CASSYQGSGTDTQYF. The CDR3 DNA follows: TGTGCCAGCAGCTATCAGGGATCTGGCACAGATACGCAGTATTTT.

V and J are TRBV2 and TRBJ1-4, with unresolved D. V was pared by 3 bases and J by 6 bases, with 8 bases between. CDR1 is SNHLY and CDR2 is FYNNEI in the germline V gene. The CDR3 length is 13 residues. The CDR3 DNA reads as TGTGCCAGCAGTGAGGGGAGGGATGAAAAACTGTTTTTT. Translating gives CASSEGRDEKLFF.

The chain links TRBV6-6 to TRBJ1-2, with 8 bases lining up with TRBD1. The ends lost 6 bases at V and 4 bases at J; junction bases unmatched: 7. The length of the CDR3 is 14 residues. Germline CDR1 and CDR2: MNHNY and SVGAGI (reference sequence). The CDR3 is CASSLGQGTYGYTF. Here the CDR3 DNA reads TGTGCCAGCAGCCTCGGACAGGGAACCTATGGCTACACCTTC.

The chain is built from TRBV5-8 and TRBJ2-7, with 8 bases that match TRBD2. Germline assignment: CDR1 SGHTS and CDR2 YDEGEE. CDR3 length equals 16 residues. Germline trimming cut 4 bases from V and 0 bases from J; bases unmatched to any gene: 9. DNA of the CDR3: TGTGCCAGCAGCCACGGGGCGGGGGGCGGCTCCTACGAGCAGTACTTC. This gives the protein CASSHGAGGGSYEQYF.

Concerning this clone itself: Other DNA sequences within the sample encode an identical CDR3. As DNA, the CDR3 is TGTGCCAGCAGCTGGACAGCTAACTACGAGCAGTACTTC. Translated, it gives CASSWTANYEQYF. The gene calls are TRBV27 and TRBJ2-7; weak D call: TRBD1 (6 bases). Trimming removed 6 bases at V and 3 bases at J, with 12 bases between. The CDR3 sequence is 13 residues long. In germline, CDR1 is MNHEY, CDR2 SMNVEV (reference sequence).